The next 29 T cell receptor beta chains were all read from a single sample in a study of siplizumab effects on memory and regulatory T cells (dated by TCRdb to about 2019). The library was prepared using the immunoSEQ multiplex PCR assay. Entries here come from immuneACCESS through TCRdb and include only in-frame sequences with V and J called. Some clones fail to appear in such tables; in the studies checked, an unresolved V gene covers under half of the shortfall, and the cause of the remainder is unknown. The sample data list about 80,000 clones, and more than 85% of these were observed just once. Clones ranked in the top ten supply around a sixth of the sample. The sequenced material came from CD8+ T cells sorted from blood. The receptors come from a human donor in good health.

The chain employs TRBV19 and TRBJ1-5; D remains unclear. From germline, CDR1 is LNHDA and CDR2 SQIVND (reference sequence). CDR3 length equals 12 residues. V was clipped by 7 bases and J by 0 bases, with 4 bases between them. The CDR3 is CASTGSNQPQHF. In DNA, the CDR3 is TGTGCCAGTACTGGTAGCAATCAGCCCCAGCATTTT.

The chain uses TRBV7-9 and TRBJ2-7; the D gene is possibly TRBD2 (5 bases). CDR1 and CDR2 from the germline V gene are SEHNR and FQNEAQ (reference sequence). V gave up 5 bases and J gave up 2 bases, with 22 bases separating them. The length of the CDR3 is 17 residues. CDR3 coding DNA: TGTGCCAGCAGCCCGCCGGATATGAAGATGGGAGCCTACGAGCAGTACTTC. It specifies CASSPPDMKMGAYEQYF.

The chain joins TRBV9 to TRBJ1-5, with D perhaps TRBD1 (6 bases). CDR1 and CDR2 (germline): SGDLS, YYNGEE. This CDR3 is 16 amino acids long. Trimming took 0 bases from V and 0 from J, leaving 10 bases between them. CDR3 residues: CASSVGAGASNQPQHF. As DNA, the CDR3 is TGTGCCAGCAGCGTAGGGGCAGGGGCTAGCAATCAGCCCCAGCATTTT.

The CDR3 spells CASSLFTSSTDTQYF. For the CDR3, the DNA is TGTGCCAGCAGTTTATTCACAAGTAGCACAGATACGCAGTATTTT. V is TRBV27 and J is TRBJ2-3; no reliable D call. The ends were cut back, 1 base at V and 0 bases at J, with 8 bases in the middle. This CDR3 has 15 amino acids. Looked up from germline, CDR1 is MNHEY and CDR2 is SMNVEV (reference sequence).

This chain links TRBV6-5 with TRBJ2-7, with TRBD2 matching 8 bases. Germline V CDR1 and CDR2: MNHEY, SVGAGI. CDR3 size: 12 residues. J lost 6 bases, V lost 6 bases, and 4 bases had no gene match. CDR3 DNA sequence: TGTGCCAGCAGCCCCGGGGGGGTCGAGCAGTACTTC. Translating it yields CASSPGGVEQYF.

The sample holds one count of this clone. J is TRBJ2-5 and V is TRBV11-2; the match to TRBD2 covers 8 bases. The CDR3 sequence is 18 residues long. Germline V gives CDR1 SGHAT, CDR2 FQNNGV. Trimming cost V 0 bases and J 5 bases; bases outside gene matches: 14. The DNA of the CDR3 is TGTGCCAGCAGCTTAGAACTTCGCGGGACTAGGAGAAATGAGACCCAGTACTTC. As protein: CASSLELRGTRRNETQYF.

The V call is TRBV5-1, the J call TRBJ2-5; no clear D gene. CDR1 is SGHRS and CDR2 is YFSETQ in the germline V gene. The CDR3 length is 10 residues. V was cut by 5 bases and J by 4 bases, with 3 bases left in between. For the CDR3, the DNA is TGCGCCAGCAGAGGAGAGACCCAGTACTTC. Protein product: CASRGETQYF.

CDR3 region: CASSEATSGAYNEQFF. The CDR3 nucleotides are TGCGCCAGCAGTGAGGCCACTAGCGGGGCCTACAATGAGCAGTTCTTC. J is TRBJ2-1 and V is TRBV10-2; 10 nucleotides match TRBD2. After removal of 2 bases from V and 2 bases from J, the junction contained 3 bases not matched to a gene. Germline V gives CDR1 WSHSY, CDR2 SAAADI. The CDR3 runs 16 residues.

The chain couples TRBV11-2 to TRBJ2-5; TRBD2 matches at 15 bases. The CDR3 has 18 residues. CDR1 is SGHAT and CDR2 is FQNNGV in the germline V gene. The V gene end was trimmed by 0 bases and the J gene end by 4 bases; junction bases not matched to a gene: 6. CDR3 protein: CASSLDGLAGGMPETQYF. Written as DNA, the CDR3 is TGTGCCAGCAGCTTAGATGGACTAGCGGGGGGGATGCCAGAGACCCAGTACTTC.

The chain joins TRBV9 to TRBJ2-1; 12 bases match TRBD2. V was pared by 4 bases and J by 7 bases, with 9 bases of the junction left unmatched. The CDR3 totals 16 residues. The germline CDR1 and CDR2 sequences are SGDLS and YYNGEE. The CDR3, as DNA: TGTGCCAGCAGCCCCCGACTAGCGGGAGTCCAGAATGAGCAGTTCTTC. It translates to CASSPRLAGVQNEQFF.

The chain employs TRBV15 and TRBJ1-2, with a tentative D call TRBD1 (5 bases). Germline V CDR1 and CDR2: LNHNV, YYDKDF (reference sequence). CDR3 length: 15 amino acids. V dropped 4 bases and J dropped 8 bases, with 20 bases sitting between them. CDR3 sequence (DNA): TGTGCCACCAGCACTCGATCAGGGTTCGTCTTGGGCTACACCTTC. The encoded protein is CATSTRSGFVLGYTF.

CDR3 bases: TGTGCCAGCAGCGTAGCTAAGGGAGCTGGAAACACCATATATTTT. The encoded protein is CASSVAKGAGNTIYF. The rearrangement uses TRBV9 and TRBJ1-3; D gene uncertain. Germline CDR1 is SGDLS and CDR2 is YYNGEE. Trimming cost V 0 bases and J 2 bases, with 9 bases left between them. The CDR3 sequence is 15 residues long.

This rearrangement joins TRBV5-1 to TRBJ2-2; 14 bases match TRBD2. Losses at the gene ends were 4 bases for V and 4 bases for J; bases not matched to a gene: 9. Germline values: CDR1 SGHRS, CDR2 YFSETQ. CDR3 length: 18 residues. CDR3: CASSLRLAGGMGTGELFF. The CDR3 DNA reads TGCGCCAGCAGCCTCCGACTAGCGGGAGGGATGGGCACCGGGGAGCTGTTTTTT.

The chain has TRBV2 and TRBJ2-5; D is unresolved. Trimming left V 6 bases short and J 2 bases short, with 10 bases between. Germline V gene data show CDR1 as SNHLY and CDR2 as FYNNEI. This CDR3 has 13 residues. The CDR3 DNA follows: TGTGCCAGCAGCCTGTTCACACAAGAGACCCAGTACTTC. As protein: CASSLFTQETQYF.

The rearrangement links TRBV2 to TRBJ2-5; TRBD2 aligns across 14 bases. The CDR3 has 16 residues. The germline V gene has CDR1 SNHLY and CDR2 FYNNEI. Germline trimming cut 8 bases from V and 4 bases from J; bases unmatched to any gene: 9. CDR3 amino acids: CASARLAGGPRETQYF. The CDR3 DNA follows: TGTGCCAGCGCCAGACTAGCGGGAGGGCCGCGAGAGACCCAGTACTTC.

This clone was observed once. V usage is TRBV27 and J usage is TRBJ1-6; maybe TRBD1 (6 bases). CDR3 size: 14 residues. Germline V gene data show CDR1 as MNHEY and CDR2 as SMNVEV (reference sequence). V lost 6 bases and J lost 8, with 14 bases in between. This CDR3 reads CASRRGQPYSPLHF. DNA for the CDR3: TGTGCCAGCAGAAGAGGACAGCCGTATTCACCCCTCCACTTT.

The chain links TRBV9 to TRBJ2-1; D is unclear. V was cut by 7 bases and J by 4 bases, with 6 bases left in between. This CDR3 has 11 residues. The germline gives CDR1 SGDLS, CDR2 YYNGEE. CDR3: CASGGYNEQFF. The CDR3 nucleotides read TGTGCCAGCGGTGGGTACAATGAGCAGTTCTTC.

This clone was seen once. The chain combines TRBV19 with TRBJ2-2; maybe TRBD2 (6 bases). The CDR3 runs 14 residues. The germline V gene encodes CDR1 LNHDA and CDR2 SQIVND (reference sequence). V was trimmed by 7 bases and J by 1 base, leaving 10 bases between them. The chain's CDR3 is CASIPTRNTGELFF. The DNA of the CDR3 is TGTGCCAGTATCCCGACTAGGAACACCGGGGAGCTGTTTTTT.

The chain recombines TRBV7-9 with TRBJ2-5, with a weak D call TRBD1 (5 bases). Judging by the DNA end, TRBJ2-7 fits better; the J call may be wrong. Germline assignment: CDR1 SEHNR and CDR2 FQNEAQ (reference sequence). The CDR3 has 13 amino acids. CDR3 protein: CASSGASSYEQYF. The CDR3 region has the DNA TGTGCCAGCAGCGGGGCAAGCTCCTACGAGCAGTACTTC.

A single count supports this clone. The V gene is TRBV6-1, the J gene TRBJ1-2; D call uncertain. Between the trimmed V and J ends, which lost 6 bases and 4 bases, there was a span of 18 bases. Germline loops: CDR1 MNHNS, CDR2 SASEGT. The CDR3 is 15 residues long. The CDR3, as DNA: TGTGCCAGCAGCCCTATTGAGGAGGAACTCTATGGCTACACCTTC. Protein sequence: CASSPIEEELYGYTF.

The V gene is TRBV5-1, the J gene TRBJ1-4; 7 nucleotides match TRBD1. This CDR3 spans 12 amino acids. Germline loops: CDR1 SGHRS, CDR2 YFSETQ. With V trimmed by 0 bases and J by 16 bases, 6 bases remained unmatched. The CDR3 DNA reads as TGCGCCAGCAGCTTGGAAGGACAGGATCCGTTTTTT. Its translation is CASSLEGQDPFF.

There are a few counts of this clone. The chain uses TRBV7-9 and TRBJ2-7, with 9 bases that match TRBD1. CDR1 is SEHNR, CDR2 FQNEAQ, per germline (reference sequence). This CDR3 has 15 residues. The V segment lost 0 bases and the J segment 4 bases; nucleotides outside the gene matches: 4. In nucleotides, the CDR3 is TGTGCCAGCAGCTTAGCCCGGGACAGGGCTTACGAGCAGTACTTC. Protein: CASSLARDRAYEQYF.

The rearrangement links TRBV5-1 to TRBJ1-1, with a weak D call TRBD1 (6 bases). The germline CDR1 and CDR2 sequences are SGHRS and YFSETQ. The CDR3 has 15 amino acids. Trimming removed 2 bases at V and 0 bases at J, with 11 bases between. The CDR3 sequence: CASSFGTGLNTEAFF. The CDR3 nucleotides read TGCGCCAGCAGCTTCGGCACAGGGTTGAACACTGAAGCTTTCTTT.

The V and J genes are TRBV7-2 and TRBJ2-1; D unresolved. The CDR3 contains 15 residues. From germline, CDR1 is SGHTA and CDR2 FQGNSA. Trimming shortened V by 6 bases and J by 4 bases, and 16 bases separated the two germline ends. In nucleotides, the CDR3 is TGTGCCAGCAGACACAGTTCTGGAGAATACAATGAGCAGTTCTTC. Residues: CASRHSSGEYNEQFF.

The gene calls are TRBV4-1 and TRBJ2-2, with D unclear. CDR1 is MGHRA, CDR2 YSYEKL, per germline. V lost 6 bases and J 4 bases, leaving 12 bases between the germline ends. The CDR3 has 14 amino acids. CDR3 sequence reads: CASSTRATTGELFF. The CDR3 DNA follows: TGCGCCAGCAGTACGAGAGCAACCACCGGGGAGCTGTTTTTT.

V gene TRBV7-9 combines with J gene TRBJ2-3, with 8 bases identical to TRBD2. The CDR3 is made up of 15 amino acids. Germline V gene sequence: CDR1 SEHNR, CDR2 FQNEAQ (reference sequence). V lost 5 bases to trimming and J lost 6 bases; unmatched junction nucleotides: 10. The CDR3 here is CASSPTSGEGDTQYF. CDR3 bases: TGTGCCAGCAGCCCTACTAGCGGTGAGGGGGATACGCAGTATTTT.

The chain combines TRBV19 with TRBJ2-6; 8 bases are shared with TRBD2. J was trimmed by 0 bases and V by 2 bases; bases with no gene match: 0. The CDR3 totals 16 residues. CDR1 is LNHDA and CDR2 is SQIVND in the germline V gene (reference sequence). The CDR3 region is CASSITSGSGANVLTF. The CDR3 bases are TGTGCCAGTAGTATAACTAGCGGCTCTGGGGCCAACGTCCTGACTTTC.

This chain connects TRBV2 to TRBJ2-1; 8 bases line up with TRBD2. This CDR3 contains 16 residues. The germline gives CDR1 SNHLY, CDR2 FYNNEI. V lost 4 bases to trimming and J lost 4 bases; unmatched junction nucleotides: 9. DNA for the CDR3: TGTGCCAGCAGTGTCCAAAGGACTAGCATATACAATGAGCAGTTCTTC. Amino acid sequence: CASSVQRTSIYNEQFF.

CDR3 in amino acids: CASSTGDRGTYEQYF. In nucleotides, the CDR3 is TGTGCCAGTAGTACGGGGGACAGGGGAACCTACGAGCAGTACTTC. The V and J genes are TRBV19 and TRBJ2-7; 10 bases agree with TRBD1. The CDR3 sequence is 15 residues long. Germline V gives CDR1 LNHDA, CDR2 SQIVND (reference sequence). Losses at the gene ends were 4 bases for V and 2 bases for J; bases not matched to a gene: 5.